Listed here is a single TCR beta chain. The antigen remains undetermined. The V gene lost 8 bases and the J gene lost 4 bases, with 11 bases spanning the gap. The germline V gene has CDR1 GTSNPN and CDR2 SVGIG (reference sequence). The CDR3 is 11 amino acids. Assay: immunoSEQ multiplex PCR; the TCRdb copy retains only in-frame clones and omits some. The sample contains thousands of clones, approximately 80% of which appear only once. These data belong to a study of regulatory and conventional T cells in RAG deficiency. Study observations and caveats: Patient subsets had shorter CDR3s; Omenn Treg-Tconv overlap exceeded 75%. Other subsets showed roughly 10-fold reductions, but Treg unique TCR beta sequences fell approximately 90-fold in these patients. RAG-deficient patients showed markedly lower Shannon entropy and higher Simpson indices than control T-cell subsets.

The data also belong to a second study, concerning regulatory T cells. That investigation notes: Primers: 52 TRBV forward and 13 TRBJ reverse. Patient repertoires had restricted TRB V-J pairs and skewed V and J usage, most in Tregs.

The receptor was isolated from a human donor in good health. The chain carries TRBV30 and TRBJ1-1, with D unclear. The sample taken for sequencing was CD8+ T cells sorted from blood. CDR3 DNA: TGTGCCAGCCGGTGGGGCACTGAAGCTTTCTTT. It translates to CASRWGTEAFF. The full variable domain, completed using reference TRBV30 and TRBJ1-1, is SQTIHQWPATLVQPVGSPLSLECTVEGTSNPNLYWYRQAAGRGLQLLFYSVGIGQISSEVPQNLSASRPQDRQFILSSKKLLLSDSGFYLCASRWGTEAFFGQGTRLTVV.